One sample yielded the 24 T cell receptor beta chains listed below, sequenced in a study of identical twins. TCRdb reprocessed the 5' RACE reads with MiXCR, giving one entry per CDR3 protein. Among about 690,000 distinct CDR3 sequences listed, over 20% were seen once. These data are also associated with another study on T cells expressing NK-cell markers.

Input material: PBMCs. These receptors came from a woman under 30 in good health.

The J gene is TRBJ1-2, the V gene TRBV29-1; D uncertain. This CDR3 spans 12 amino acids. Germline V gene sequence: CDR1 SQVTM, CDR2 ANQGSEA. Trimming cost V 4 bases and J 4 bases, with 10 bases left between them. The CDR3 DNA follows: TGCAGCGTTGTGTCCAGACCCTATGGCTACACCTTC. Translating gives CSVVSRPYGYTF.

The chain employs TRBV6-6 and TRBJ2-5; TRBD1 might be the D (5 bases). The CDR3 is 13 amino acids. Between the trimmed V and J ends, which lost 2 bases and 1 base, there was a span of 5 bases. The V gene's germline CDR1 is MNHNY and CDR2 SVGAGI (reference sequence). CDR3 residues: CASSYDSQETQYF. The DNA of the CDR3 is TGTGCCAGCAGTTACGACAGCCAAGAGACCCAGTACTTC.

This clonotype has more than one count but fewer than ten. The gene calls are TRBV29-1 and TRBJ2-7; no definite D call. This CDR3 is 13 amino acids long. From germline, CDR1 is SQVTM and CDR2 ANQGSEA. V was cut by 5 bases and J by 2 bases, with 13 bases left in between. CDR3 protein: CSVLLDPTYEQYF. The DNA for the CDR3 is TGCAGCGTTTTATTAGACCCGACCTACGAGCAGTACTTC.

This CDR3 reads CASSYGGGSHRGTDTQYF. In DNA form, the CDR3 reads TGTGCCAGCAGCTACGGGGGCGGGAGCCACCGGGGCACAGATACGCAGTATTTT. The rearrangement joins TRBV11-2 to TRBJ2-3; a weak D match, TRBD2 (7 bases). The CDR3 has 18 residues. Germline V gives CDR1 SGHAT, CDR2 FQNNGV. Trimming stripped 4 bases from V and 1 base from J, with 21 bases between.

The chain employs TRBV12-5 and TRBJ2-2; D unresolved. The CDR3 sequence is 14 residues long. Germline V lookup: CDR1 LGHNT, CDR2 FRNRAP. Trimming cost V 6 bases and J 8 bases, with 16 bases left between them. CDR3 protein: CASGWRLLSGELFF. Here the CDR3 DNA reads TGTGCTAGTGGCTGGCGCCTTCTATCTGGGGAGCTGTTTTTT.

This sequence joins TRBV12-3 or TRBV12-4 and TRBJ2-7, with D unresolved. Trimming took 5 bases from V and 5 from J, leaving 13 bases between them. The CDR3 has 13 amino acids. The CDR3 DNA follows: TGTGCCAGCAGTCTGCGAGCTGTCCACGAGCAGTACTTC. The encoded protein is CASSLRAVHEQYF.

The rearrangement joins TRBV7-2 to TRBJ2-3; 13 positions match TRBD2. From germline, CDR1 is SGHTA and CDR2 FQGNSA. V shed 0 bases, J shed 7 bases, and the junction held 7 bases outside the gene matches. There are 17 residues in the CDR3. The chain's CDR3 is CASSLAMGLAGRYTQYF. The CDR3 nucleotides read TGTGCCAGCAGCTTAGCTATGGGACTAGCGGGAAGGTATACGCAGTATTTT. The full variable domain, rest sourced from reference TRBV7-2 and TRBJ2-3, is GAGVSQSPSNKVTEKGKDVELRCDPISGHTALYWYRQSLGQGLEFLIYFQGNSAPDKSGLPSDRFSAERTGGSVSTLTIQRTQQEDSAVYLCASSLAMGLAGRYTQYFGPGTRLTVL.

The V gene is TRBV7-3, the J gene TRBJ2-2; the match to TRBD2 covers 11 bases. V lost 3 bases, J lost 6 bases, and 3 bases stayed unmatched. The CDR3 length is 15 residues. Germline V lookup: CDR1 SGHTA, CDR2 FQGTGA. This CDR3 reads CASSLDSGGAGELFF. DNA for the CDR3: TGTGCCAGCAGCTTGGATAGCGGGGGGGCCGGGGAGCTGTTTTTT.

The chain employs TRBV6-5 and TRBJ2-1; 8 positions match TRBD2. Trimming cost V 0 bases and J 7 bases; bases outside gene matches: 8. This CDR3 is built from 16 residues. Germline CDR1 MNHEY, CDR2 SVGAGI. The CDR3, as DNA: TGTGCCAGCAGTTACTCGAGGACGGGAGGGCCAAATGAGCAGTTCTTC. Translation gives CASSYSRTGGPNEQFF.

This clonotype was found a few times. This chain links TRBV29-1 with TRBJ1-1, with a possible D match to TRBD1 (5 bases). The CDR3 has 13 residues. V lost 4 bases, J lost 5 bases, and 14 bases lay in between. Germline V CDR1 and CDR2: SQVTM, ANQGSEA. CDR3 nucleotide sequence: TGCAGCGTTGGTCCCCTGACAGCAACTGAAGCTTTCTTT. Its translation: CSVGPLTATEAFF. The variable domain in full, completed from reference TRBV29-1 and TRBJ1-1, reads SAVISQKPSRDICQRGTSLTIQCQVDSQVTMMFWYRQQPGQSLTLIATANQGSEATYESGFVIDKFPISRPNLTFSTLTVSNMSPEDSSIYLCSVGPLTATEAFFGQGTRLTVV.

This clonotype was counted only a few times. The chain couples TRBV6-5 to TRBJ2-2; 9 nucleotides match TRBD2. The CDR3 consists of 16 residues. The ends lost 3 bases at V and 1 base at J; junction bases unmatched: 3. The germline gives CDR1 MNHEY, CDR2 SVGAGI. In DNA, the CDR3 is TGTGCCAGCAGTTATTTACTAGCGGGGAACACCGGGGAGCTGTTTTTT. Its translation is CASSYLLAGNTGELFF.

CDR3 protein: CASSQGVWGVMNTEAFF. CDR3 bases: TGTGCCAGCAGCCAAGGAGTGTGGGGAGTCATGAACACTGAAGCTTTCTTT. The chain joins TRBV3-1 to TRBJ1-1; D gene ambiguous. From germline, CDR1 is LGHDT and CDR2 YNNKEL (reference sequence). The V gene lost 1 base and the J gene lost 0 bases, with 15 bases spanning the gap. CDR3 length equals 17 residues.

The chain uses TRBV20-1 and TRBJ2-1; 12 nucleotides match TRBD2. CDR3 size: 14 residues. V lost 3 bases, J lost 7 bases, and 4 bases stayed unmatched. Germline-derived CDR1 and CDR2 are DFQATT and SNEGSKA (reference sequence). CDR3 nucleotide sequence: TGCAGTGCTAGCGGACTAGCGGGAATTAATGAGCAGTTCTTC. Its translation is CSASGLAGINEQFF.

A few counts support this clonotype. This chain connects TRBV20-1 to TRBJ2-4, with 8 nucleotides matching TRBD1. The CDR3 totals 15 residues. Germline CDR1 DFQATT, CDR2 SNEGSKA (reference sequence). The ends lost 4 bases at V and 8 bases at J; junction bases unmatched: 13. The CDR3 DNA reads as TGCAGTGCTACCGAAAGGACAGGGATTAAGGACATTCAGTACTTC. As protein: CSATERTGIKDIQYF.

V usage is TRBV30 and J usage is TRBJ1-6, with a possible D match to TRBD1 (6 bases). Trimming took off 3 bases at V and 10 bases at J, with 19 bases between the two ends. The CDR3 extends over 15 amino acids. Looked up from germline, CDR1 is GTSNPN and CDR2 is SVGIG (reference sequence). CDR3 region: CAWRTTGAGDSPLHF. Written as DNA, the CDR3 is TGTGCCTGGAGGACTACCGGGGCAGGGGACTCACCCCTCCACTTT.

This clonotype was picked up a small number of times. The conserved phenylalanine or tryptophan is not found at the CDR3 terminus, so this likely reflects a read error. It is unclear where the CDR3 begins or ends on the DNA, so no DNA is shown, and the CDR3 is as TCRdb lists it. The chain's CDR3 is CASSERASRGV. The rearrangement joins TRBV6-4 to TRBJ2-5; the listed D gene, TRBD2, was not tested against the DNA. Counting both end residues, the CDR3 totals 11 amino acids. Germline V gene sequence: CDR1 MRHNA, CDR2 SNTAGT.

This clonotype was counted at least ten times. This chain connects TRBV20-1 to TRBJ2-1; 8 nucleotides align to TRBD2. Looked up from germline, CDR1 is DFQATT and CDR2 is SNEGSKA (reference sequence). This CDR3 contains 15 residues. The junction had 5 bases not matched to a gene; V was cut back by 0 bases and J by 4 bases. In DNA, the CDR3 is TGCAGTGCTAGAGATTTTAGCGGGGAGTACAATGAGCAGTTCTTC. It encodes CSARDFSGEYNEQFF.

V usage is TRBV6-5 and J usage is TRBJ2-6; TRBD1 matches 7 bases. The germline V gene has CDR1 MNHEY and CDR2 SVGAGI. CDR3 length equals 16 residues. The V and J ends lost 7 bases and 2 bases, in that order; junction bases with no gene match: 8. The CDR3 sequence is CASIRGRLPGANVLTF. The CDR3 nucleotides are TGTGCCAGCATTAGGGGGCGGCTTCCTGGGGCCAACGTCCTGACTTTC.

There are a few counts of this clonotype. The V gene is TRBV9, the J gene TRBJ2-1; tentative D call: TRBD2 (6 bases). V gave up 7 bases and J gave up 5 bases, with 16 bases separating them. Germline V gene data show CDR1 as SGDLS and CDR2 as YYNGEE. There are 14 residues in the CDR3. CDR3 amino acids: CASRGGTVDNEQFF. DNA of the CDR3: TGTGCCAGCCGGGGTGGGACTGTTGACAATGAGCAGTTCTTC.

This chain uses TRBV4-3 with TRBJ1-1; no firm D call. V was shortened by 0 bases and J by 1 base, with 12 bases between the two germline ends. CDR1 and CDR2 (germline): LGHNA, YSLEER. The CDR3 is 16 amino acids. The CDR3 here is CASSQESRSPNTEAFF. DNA of the CDR3: TGCGCCAGCAGCCAAGAGAGTAGGTCCCCGAACACTGAAGCTTTCTTT.

The gene calls are TRBV7-9 and TRBJ1-1, with unresolved D. V gave up 3 bases and J gave up 4 bases, with 9 bases separating them. Germline V gene lookup returns CDR1 SEHNR and CDR2 FQNEAQ (reference sequence). CDR3 size: 13 residues. In nucleotides, the CDR3 is TGTGCCAGCAGCTTGCAGGAGACCACTGAAGCTTTCTTT. This gives the protein CASSLQETTEAFF.

This clonotype was found a few times. CDR3 amino acids: CATSGYTGELFF. The CDR3 DNA sequence: TGTGCCACCAGTGGCTACACCGGGGAGCTGTTTTTT. The V call is TRBV24-1, the J call TRBJ2-2; D is undetermined. Germline V gene sequence: CDR1 KGHDR, CDR2 SFDVKD. CDR3 length equals 12 residues. V lost 5 bases and J 3 bases, leaving 3 bases between the germline ends.

The chain has TRBV20-1 and TRBJ1-3; no clear D gene. The V end was cut by 6 bases, the J end by 1 base, with 13 bases between. Germline V gene data show CDR1 as DFQATT and CDR2 as SNEGSKA (reference sequence). The CDR3 has 14 residues. The CDR3 DNA sequence: TGCAGTGCAGAGTCGCGGGATTCTGGAAACACCATATATTTT. Translated, it gives CSAESRDSGNTIYF.

V is TRBV18 and J is TRBJ2-3; D is unresolved. Trimming pared 8 bases from V and 4 bases from J, leaving 10 bases between. Germline V lookup: CDR1 KGHSH, CDR2 LQKENI. The CDR3 runs 12 residues. This CDR3 reads CASTGLPDTQYF. The DNA of the CDR3 is TGTGCCAGCACCGGGCTCCCAGATACGCAGTATTTT.